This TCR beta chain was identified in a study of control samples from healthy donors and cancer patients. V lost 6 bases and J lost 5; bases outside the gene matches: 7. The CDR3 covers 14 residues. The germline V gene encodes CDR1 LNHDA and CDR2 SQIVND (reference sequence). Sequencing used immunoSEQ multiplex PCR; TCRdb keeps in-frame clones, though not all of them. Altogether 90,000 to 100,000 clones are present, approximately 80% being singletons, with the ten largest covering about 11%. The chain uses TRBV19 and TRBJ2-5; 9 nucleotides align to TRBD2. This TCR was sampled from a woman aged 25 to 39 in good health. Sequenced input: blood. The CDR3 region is CASRRSGGGETQYF. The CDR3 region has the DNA TGTGCCAGTAGGCGTAGCGGGGGAGGGGAGACCCAGTACTTC. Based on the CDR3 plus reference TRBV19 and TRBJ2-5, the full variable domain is DGGITQSPKYLFRKEGQNVTLSCEQNLNHDAMYWYRQDPGQGLRLIYYSQIVNDFQKGDIAEGYSVSREKKESFPLTVTSAQKNPTAFYLCASRRSGGGETQYFGPGTRLLVL.